These T cell receptor beta chains were read from a single sample in a study of OX40 agonist ivuxolimab in advanced cancers. The table came from immunoSEQ multiplex PCR; TCRdb's copy has only in-frame clones and leaves some out. The sample yields some 79,000 clones, 88% seen once. The material sequenced was CD4+ or CD8+ T cells sorted from blood, taken in a trial of the OX40 agonist ivuxolimab. The receptors shown here come from an adult with an advanced solid tumor such as melanoma, head and neck, liver or kidney cancer. The CDR3 runs from the conserved cysteine through the conserved F or W. Fields, in order: V gene, CDR3 protein.

v_call: TRBV9; cdr3_aa: CASSATGYGTEAFF
v_call: TRBV6-1; cdr3_aa: CASSRRDSYQETQYF
v_call: TRBV18; cdr3_aa: CASSPLAGPTDTQYF
v_call: TRBV18; cdr3_aa: CASSPQGAIGYTF
v_call: TRBV7-8; cdr3_aa: CASSRQTNTDTQYF
v_call: TRBV5-1; cdr3_aa: CASTEVNEQFF
v_call: TRBV10-3; cdr3_aa: CAISENLARSYEQYF
v_call: TRBV29-1; cdr3_aa: CSAEADRDTEAFF
v_call: TRBV28; cdr3_aa: CASSLLAGAYEQYF
v_call: TRBV7-3; cdr3_aa: CASSPTSGIDTGELFF
v_call: TRBV15; cdr3_aa: CATSRDPTSGSTDTQYF
v_call: TRBV28; cdr3_aa: CASSFISAPAREKLFF
v_call: TRBV6-1; cdr3_aa: CASSEGWGSNQPQHF
v_call: TRBV28; cdr3_aa: CASGSAPAGRYEQYF
v_call: TRBV19; cdr3_aa: CASTARGEQFF
v_call: TRBV6-1; cdr3_aa: CASSGIDSFNQPQHF